These 8 T cell receptor beta chains were all obtained from the same sample, sequenced in a study of cytomegalovirus exposure and HLA in healthy donors. Primers for the PCR totalled 60 Vbeta and 13 Jbeta. Method: immunoSEQ multiplex PCR; TCRdb's copy keeps in-frame clones and lacks some. The table records fewer than 250,000 clones, about 80% of them present only once. Sequencing used PBMCs. All receptors derive from a woman in her forties or fifties in good health and CMV-seropositive.

V usage is TRBV7-2 and J usage is TRBJ2-7; D is possibly TRBD1 (8 bases). Germline V gene data show CDR1 as SGHTA and CDR2 as FQGNSA. The CDR3 length is 17 residues. Deletions cut 0 bases from V and 2 bases from J, with 17 bases between. The CDR3 DNA reads as TGTGCCAGCAGCTTAGCGGGGGGGACAGGCACCCCCTACGAGCAGTACTTC. Protein product: CASSLAGGTGTPYEQYF.

This clone occurred a few times. V gene TRBV6-1 combines with J gene TRBJ1-5; no clear D. Germline CDR1 reads MNHNS; CDR2 reads SASEGT. The CDR3 loop spans 13 amino acids. With 1 base removed from V and 5 bases from J, the gap between germline ends came to 6 bases. CDR3 sequence: CASSEVHYQPQHF. The CDR3 DNA follows: TGTGCCAGCAGTGAAGTGCACTATCAGCCCCAGCATTTT.

The V and J genes are TRBV5-8 and TRBJ2-3; D possibly corresponds to TRBD1 (6 bases). Germline values: CDR1 SGHTS, CDR2 YDEGEE. This CDR3 region has 14 residues. V lost 5 bases and J 2 bases, leaving 12 bases between the germline ends. For the CDR3, the DNA is TGTGCCAGCAGTCACAGGGTCATCACAGATACGCAGTATTTT. It translates to CASSHRVITDTQYF.

The chain recombines TRBV7-2 with TRBJ1-2; D is perhaps TRBD1 (6 bases). Per the germline V gene, CDR1 is SGHTA and CDR2 is FQGNSA. The V and J ends lost 1 base and 9 bases respectively, with 18 bases between them. This CDR3 region has 15 residues. CDR3 sequence reads: CASSLVSLTGTSYTF. CDR3 in DNA: TGTGCCAGCAGCTTAGTGTCCCTGACCGGGACAAGCTACACCTTC.

The chain employs TRBV11-2 and TRBJ2-5; 10 bases map to TRBD2. Germline V gene data show CDR1 as SGHAT and CDR2 as FQNNGV. The CDR3 spans 15 residues. Trimming removed 2 bases from V and 4 bases from J; junction bases left unmatched: 4. The CDR3, as DNA: TGTGCCAGCAGCTTAAGAGCGGGGGGGGCAGAGACCCAGTACTTC. This sequence encodes CASSLRAGGAETQYF. The variable domain in full, with the rest retrieved from reference TRBV11-2 and TRBJ2-5, is EAGVAQSPRYKIIEKRQSVAFWCNPISGHATLYWYQQILGQGPKLLIQFQNNGVVDDSQLPKDRFSAERLKGVDSTLKIQPAKLEDSAVYLCASSLRAGGAETQYFGPGTRLLVL.

The chain joins TRBV19 to TRBJ1-2; no clear D. Trimming cost V 7 bases and J 8 bases, with 11 bases left between them. Germline-derived CDR1 and CDR2 are LNHDA and SQIVND (reference sequence). The CDR3 length is 11 residues. The DNA of the CDR3 is TGTGCCAGTAATTTCCTCGGGGGCTACACCTTC. It translates to CASNFLGGYTF.

This clone was observed a few times. The chain uses TRBV7-9 and TRBJ1-1; D gene unclear. The CDR3 runs 13 residues. V lost 6 bases and J 1 base, leaving 9 bases between the germline ends. Germline V gene data show CDR1 as SEHNR and CDR2 as FQNEAQ (reference sequence). The CDR3 here is CASSRRGNTEAFF. The CDR3 region has the DNA TGTGCCAGCAGTCGCCGGGGGAACACTGAAGCTTTCTTT.

This clone was detected only once. The J gene is TRBJ1-1, the V gene TRBV5-1; 7 positions agree with TRBD1. This CDR3 contains 14 residues. Per the germline V gene, CDR1 is SGHRS and CDR2 is YFSETQ. The J segment lost 4 bases and the V segment lost 5 bases, leaving 8 bases of the junction unmatched. CDR3: CASRTEGASTEAFF. The CDR3 DNA reads TGCGCCAGCAGAACTGAGGGGGCGAGCACTGAAGCTTTCTTT.